This T cell receptor (beta chain) is from a study of T cells in Graves' hyperthyroidism and ophthalmopathy. Findings of the study overall: Most expanded thyroid clonotypes above 0.001 recurred in blood.

On this clonotype itself: Its antigen is not known.

Per the germline V gene, CDR1 is MNHEY and CDR2 is SMNVEV (reference sequence). CDR3 length equals 14 residues. V gave up 6 bases and J gave up 0 bases; unmatched junction bases: 2. Amplified regions were TCR beta CDR3 sequences from RNA transcripts. Initially, a first-round RT-PCR of the TCR CDR3 employed the HTBI primer set. MiXCR was run by TCRdb on the multiplex PCR reads, yielding one entry per CDR3 protein. The sample shows a few hundred thousand distinct CDR3 sequences, 13% to 15% of them seen only once. The sample comprised blood. The V call is TRBV27, the J call TRBJ2-1; 7 bases align to TRBD1. This receptor was identified in a woman aged 55 to 70 with Graves' ophthalmopathy. As DNA, the CDR3 is TGTGCCAGCAGGAGGGACAGCTCCTACAATGAGCAGTTCTTC. Its protein product is CASRRDSSYNEQFF.